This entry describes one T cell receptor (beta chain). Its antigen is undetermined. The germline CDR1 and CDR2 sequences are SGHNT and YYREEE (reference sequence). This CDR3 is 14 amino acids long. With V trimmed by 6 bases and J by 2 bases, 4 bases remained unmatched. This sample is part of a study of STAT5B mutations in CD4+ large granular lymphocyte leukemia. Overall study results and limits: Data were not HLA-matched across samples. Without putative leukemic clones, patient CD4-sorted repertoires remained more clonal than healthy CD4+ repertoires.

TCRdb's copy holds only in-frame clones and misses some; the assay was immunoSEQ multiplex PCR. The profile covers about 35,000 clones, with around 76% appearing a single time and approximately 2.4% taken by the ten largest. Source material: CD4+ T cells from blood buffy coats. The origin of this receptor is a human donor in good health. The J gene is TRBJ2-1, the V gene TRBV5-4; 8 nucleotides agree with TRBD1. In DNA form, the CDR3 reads TGTGCCAGCACCGTGGACAGGGCCTACAATGAGCAGTTCTTC. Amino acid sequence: CASTVDRAYNEQFF.